This T cell receptor beta chain came from a study of PD-L1 blockade in urothelial cancer. On the study more broadly: Before enrollment, 0 to 3 chemotherapy regimens had been given to patients.

V gave up 5 bases and J gave up 2 bases, with 14 bases separating them. This CDR3 is built from 15 residues. Per the germline V gene, CDR1 is MDHEN and CDR2 is SYDVKM. Clones were sequenced by immunoSEQ multiplex PCR, and TCRdb holds only the in-frame ones, with some missing. The table shows about 82,000 clones, with approximately 91% occurring only once. The receptor's source is a man between 60 and 70 years old with urothelial cancer. The chain links TRBV28 to TRBJ2-3, with D maybe TRBD1 (6 bases). Source: PBMCs, taken around atezolizumab (anti-PD-L1) treatment. The CDR3 coding sequence is TGTGCCAGCAGTCCAGGGGACGCGAACACAGATACGCAGTATTTT. It encodes CASSPGDANTDTQYF.